The 17 T cell receptor beta chains presented below share a single source sample, sequenced in a study of shared clonotypes between healthy human individuals. TCRdb keeps only in-frame clones here, not all; method: immunoSEQ multiplex PCR. Among 2 million to 3 million clones listed, under 95% were seen once. Sample: naive CD4+ T cells from PBMCs. Sample subset: CD45RA+ positively selected. Source of these receptors: a man in his late teens or twenties in good health. Some clones in this sample may be carry-over from other donors' samples.

This sequence joins TRBV13 and TRBJ2-3, with D perhaps being TRBD1 or TRBD2 (6 bases each). The CDR3 spans 17 residues. The V gene's germline CDR1 is PRHDT and CDR2 FYEKMQ (reference sequence). The V end lost 3 bases, the J end lost 2 bases, and 18 bases lay between the germline ends. The CDR3 region is CASSFLPRRGHTDTQYF. The CDR3 DNA reads TGTGCCAGCAGCTTCCTCCCTAGGCGGGGACACACAGATACGCAGTATTTT.

The chain uses TRBV21-1 and TRBJ1-2. TRBV21-1 is annotated as a pseudogene. CDR3 length: 15 amino acids. This CDR3 reads CASSKSFGVTYGYTF. DNA for the CDR3: TGTGCCAGCAGCAAGTCTTTCGGGGTGACCTATGGCTACACCTTC.

J is TRBJ1-1 and V is TRBV10-3, with D perhaps TRBD1 (5 bases). This CDR3 has 12 amino acids. The germline V gene encodes CDR1 ENHRY and CDR2 SYGVKD. V lost 11 bases and J lost 1, with 11 bases in between. CDR3 nucleotides: TGTGCCTACGGCAGGGAGAACACTGAAGCTTTCTTT. Residues: CAYGRENTEAFF.

The chain joins TRBV7-6 to TRBJ2-7; TRBD2 matches 12 bases. CDR3 length equals 14 residues. The V and J ends lost 3 bases and 3 bases, in that order; junction bases with no gene match: 0. Germline values: CDR1 SGHVS, CDR2 FNYEAQ. CDR3 amino acids: CASSLGLAGYEQYF. The DNA for the CDR3 is TGTGCCAGCAGCTTGGGACTAGCGGGCTACGAGCAGTACTTC.

This chain uses TRBV9 with TRBJ2-7; D is undetermined. Germline V gene lookup returns CDR1 SGDLS and CDR2 YYNGEE. The CDR3 totals 14 residues. Trimming took off 0 bases at V and 2 bases at J, with 9 bases between the two ends. CDR3 residues: CASSVGTEPYEQYF. CDR3 DNA sequence: TGTGCCAGCAGCGTAGGGACGGAACCCTACGAGCAGTACTTC.

This rearrangement joins TRBV7-2 to TRBJ2-2; no clear D. The ends were cut back, 4 bases at V and 1 base at J, with 4 bases in the middle. The germline V gene has CDR1 SGHTA and CDR2 FQGNSA. This CDR3 region has 13 residues. CDR3 DNA sequence: TGTGCCAGCAGCTCGATGAACACCGGGGAGCTGTTTTTT. It translates to CASSSMNTGELFF.

The rearrangement joins TRBV7-2 to TRBJ2-1; tentative D call: TRBD2 (6 bases). Trimming cost V 0 bases and J 0 bases, with 12 bases left between them. In germline, CDR1 is SGHTA, CDR2 FQGNSA. The CDR3 extends over 17 amino acids. CDR3 sequence reads: CASSLAWLASSYNEQFF. The DNA for the CDR3 is TGTGCCAGCAGCTTAGCGTGGCTAGCGAGCTCCTACAATGAGCAGTTCTTC.

The count of this clone is one. The CDR3 sequence is CASSSAGLADVNEQFF. DNA for the CDR3: TGCGCCAGCAGCTCCGCGGGCCTAGCGGACGTCAATGAGCAGTTCTTC. The V and J genes are TRBV5-1 and TRBJ2-1; 7 positions agree with TRBD2. CDR1 is SGHRS, CDR2 YFSETQ, per germline. The CDR3 extends over 16 amino acids. Trimming cost V 3 bases and J 6 bases; bases outside gene matches: 12. The full variable domain, completed using reference TRBV5-1 and TRBJ2-1, is KAGVTQTPRYLIKTRGQQVTLSCSPISGHRSVSWYQQTPGQGLQFLFEYFSETQRNKGNFPGRFSGRQFSNSRSEMNVSTLELGDSALYLCASSSAGLADVNEQFFGPGTRLTVL.

This clone was seen just once. V is TRBV27 and J is TRBJ1-5; D is undetermined. The CDR3 has 14 amino acids. Germline values: CDR1 MNHEY, CDR2 SMNVEV (reference sequence). Trimming removed 6 bases from V and 9 bases from J, with 18 bases in between. This CDR3 reads CASSLGLAWGPQHF. The DNA of the CDR3 is TGTGCCAGCAGCCTTGGACTGGCATGGGGGCCCCAGCATTTT.

The genes are TRBV18 and TRBJ2-7; D gene ambiguous. V shed 3 bases and J shed 7 bases, with 10 bases lying between them. Per the germline V gene, CDR1 is KGHSH and CDR2 is LQKENI. This CDR3 contains 12 residues. This CDR3 reads CASSPSLREQYF. CDR3 nucleotide sequence: TGTGCCAGCTCACCCTCGCTGAGGGAGCAGTACTTC.

The chain uses TRBV5-1 and TRBJ2-5; D uncertain. Trimming cost V 2 bases and J 5 bases, with 13 bases left between them. Germline V gene lookup returns CDR1 SGHRS and CDR2 YFSETQ. The length of the CDR3 is 14 residues. Here the CDR3 reads CASSLVPAGETQYF. The CDR3 bases are TGCGCCAGCAGCTTAGTACCCGCCGGGGAGACCCAGTACTTC.

This clone was recorded only once. V and J are TRBV19 and TRBJ1-2, with D unclear. The CDR3 contains 14 residues. Per the germline V gene, CDR1 is LNHDA and CDR2 is SQIVND (reference sequence). V lost 4 bases and J 0 bases, leaving 9 bases between the germline ends. The CDR3 loop is CASSTNSANYGYTF. The DNA of the CDR3 is TGTGCCAGTAGTACAAATTCAGCTAACTATGGCTACACCTTC. Variable domain in full (rest from reference TRBV19 and TRBJ1-2): DGGITQSPKYLFRKEGQNVTLSCEQNLNHDAMYWYRQDPGQGLRLIYYSQIVNDFQKGDIAEGYSVSREKKESFPLTVTSAQKNPTAFYLCASSTNSANYGYTFGSGTRLTVV.

This chain links TRBV7-6 with TRBJ2-7; maybe TRBD1 (5 bases). Germline CDR1 reads SGHVS; CDR2 reads FNYEAQ. The germline V and J ends were trimmed by 7 bases and 3 bases, with 16 bases remaining between them. CDR3 length: 14 amino acids. CDR3 region: CASTRTSENYEQYF. In nucleotides, the CDR3 is TGTGCCAGCACCCGGACATCGGAGAACTACGAGCAGTACTTC.

In the case of this clone: The sample holds other DNA sequences that translate to the same CDR3. J is TRBJ2-5 and V is TRBV5-1, with TRBD2 as a possible D gene (6 bases). The CDR3 loop spans 14 amino acids. With 3 bases removed from V and 2 bases from J, the gap between germline ends came to 11 bases. The germline CDR1 and CDR2 sequences are SGHRS and YFSETQ. The CDR3 protein is CASSSGTAQETQYF. The CDR3 DNA reads as TGCGCCAGCAGCTCCGGGACTGCACAAGAGACCCAGTACTTC.

Notes on this clone: Additional DNA sequences in this sample encode the identical CDR3. The rearrangement uses TRBV7-2 and TRBJ1-4; tentatively, D is TRBD1 (5 bases). CDR3 size: 13 residues. V lost 2 bases, J lost 6 bases, and 7 bases lay in between. The germline V gene encodes CDR1 SGHTA and CDR2 FQGNSA. CDR3 loop: CASSLSGHEKLFF. In DNA, the CDR3 is TGTGCCAGCAGCTTATCGGGACATGAAAAACTGTTTTTT.

This clone was recorded once. The gene calls are TRBV29-1 and TRBJ2-7, with D maybe TRBD1 (6 bases). V dropped 7 bases and J dropped 0 bases, with 16 bases sitting between them. This CDR3 region has 14 residues. Germline V gene sequence: CDR1 SQVTM, CDR2 ANQGSEA. CDR3 amino acids: CSASTSTGSYEQYF. CDR3 bases: TGCAGCGCCTCTACTTCGACAGGCTCCTACGAGCAGTACTTC.

The rearrangement links TRBV19 to TRBJ2-7; tentative D call: TRBD1 (6 bases). CDR1 and CDR2 (germline): LNHDA, SQIVND (reference sequence). This CDR3 contains 15 residues. The V end lost 2 bases, the J end lost 6 bases, and 17 bases lay between the germline ends. CDR3 DNA: TGTGCCAGTAGTATATCGGGCAGGGGTCGGAGCGAGCAGTACTTC. Its translation: CASSISGRGRSEQYF.